These 17 T cell receptor beta chains originate from one sample sequenced in a study of blood T cell repertoires in COVID-19. Sequencing was performed with immunoSEQ multiplex PCR; in TCRdb, only in-frame clones are kept and a portion is missing. The table includes about 200,000 clones, approximately 86% detected once. Sequenced material: PBMCs or T cells enriched from blood (not recorded which). Receptor source: a woman aged 25 to 39 who had been exposed to COVID-19.

This clone has ten or more counts. V usage is TRBV6-1 and J usage is TRBJ2-7; D is possibly TRBD1 (5 bases). Trimming took 1 base from V and 2 from J, leaving 9 bases between them. Germline V gene data show CDR1 as MNHNS and CDR2 as SASEGT. The CDR3 loop spans 14 amino acids. In DNA form, the CDR3 reads TGTGCCAGCAGTGAAGAGGGGCCAACCTACGAGCAGTACTTC. Encoded protein: CASSEEGPTYEQYF.

In the case of this clone: The junction does not match germline at one end; this may be a read error. V and J are TRBV7-7 and TRBJ2-3; D possibly corresponds to TRBD2 (6 bases). CDR1 and CDR2 from the germline V gene are SSHAT and FNYEAQ (reference sequence). The CDR3 has 13 amino acids. CDR3 region: CASSPGLLYTQYF. The CDR3, as DNA: TGTGCTAGCAGCCCAGGACTATTATATACGCAGTATTTT.

The chain has TRBV10-3 and TRBJ1-4; TRBD1 aligns across 10 bases. Germline values: CDR1 ENHRY, CDR2 SYGVKD. The trim removed 10 bases at V and 4 bases at J, leaving 9 bases unmatched. This CDR3 comprises 15 residues. Written as DNA, the CDR3 is TGTGCCACGCGGACAGGGGGTGGGGTTAATGAAAAACTGTTTTTT. This encodes CATRTGGGVNEKLFF.

This chain connects TRBV6-5 to TRBJ2-1; D might be TRBD1 (7 bases). With 4 bases removed from V and 7 bases from J, the gap between germline ends came to 17 bases. The CDR3 is made up of 15 amino acids. The germline V gene encodes CDR1 MNHEY and CDR2 SVGAGI. The CDR3 region is CASSSRGGAGNEQFF. The DNA for the CDR3 is TGTGCCAGCAGTTCGCGAGGGGGCGCGGGGAATGAGCAGTTCTTC.

The rearrangement uses TRBV9 and TRBJ2-1, with 8 bases fitting TRBD2. The length of the CDR3 is 16 residues. Germline CDR1 and CDR2: SGDLS and YYNGEE. With 3 bases clipped from V and 4 bases from J, the junction kept 9 bases outside the gene matches. The CDR3 reads CASSAGGGGTYNEQFF. The CDR3 nucleotides are TGTGCCAGCAGCGCAGGAGGCGGGGGGACTTACAATGAGCAGTTCTTC.

This clone came up once. J is TRBJ2-7 and V is TRBV6-6, with 14 bases lining up with TRBD2. CDR1 and CDR2 from the germline V gene are MNHNY and SVGAGI (reference sequence). The CDR3 has 16 amino acids. J was trimmed by 3 bases and V by 1 base; bases with no gene match: 2. This CDR3 is CASSYFGTSGGYEQYF. DNA of the CDR3: TGTGCCAGCAGTTACTTCGGGACTAGCGGGGGCTACGAGCAGTACTTC.

The chain employs TRBV28 and TRBJ1-2; perhaps TRBD1 as D (5 bases). V shed 4 bases and J shed 8 bases, with 17 bases lying between them. Germline lookup yields CDR1 MDHEN and CDR2 SYDVKM. The CDR3 has 14 residues. The CDR3 DNA sequence: TGTGCCAGCAGTTCGGGGGAAAAGGGTTGGGGCTACACCTTC. Its protein product is CASSSGEKGWGYTF.

V is TRBV27 and J is TRBJ1-1; TRBD1 matches at 9 bases. The CDR3 has 14 amino acids. J gave up 3 bases and V 6 bases, and 5 bases lay outside the gene matches. CDR1 and CDR2 (germline): MNHEY, SMNVEV (reference sequence). The CDR3 reads CASRQGAGDTEAFF. As DNA, the CDR3 is TGTGCCAGCAGACAGGGGGCGGGGGACACTGAAGCTTTCTTT.

This clone has a single count. The chain uses TRBV12-5 and TRBJ2-1; 9 nucleotides align to TRBD1. Trimming removed 2 bases from V and 0 bases from J; junction bases left unmatched: 2. The CDR3 is 16 amino acids. Germline V gene sequence: CDR1 LGHNT, CDR2 FRNRAP. The CDR3 sequence is CASGLPGQGSYNEQFF. CDR3 bases: TGTGCTAGTGGTTTGCCGGGACAGGGCTCCTACAATGAGCAGTTCTTC.

This chain links TRBV3-1 (or the pseudogene TRBV3-2) with TRBJ2-5, with 9 bases lining up with TRBD1. The CDR3 totals 17 residues. V lost 0 bases and J lost 2; bases outside the gene matches: 7. The germline V gene has CDR1 LGHDT and CDR2 YNNKEL (reference sequence). CDR3 sequence reads: CASSQDSWDRVQETQYF. In DNA form, the CDR3 reads TGTGCCAGCAGCCAAGACTCCTGGGACAGGGTACAAGAGACCCAGTACTTC.

The chain joins TRBV6-5 to TRBJ1-3, with D maybe TRBD1 (5 bases). CDR3 length: 15 residues. Between the trimmed V and J ends, which lost 0 bases and 4 bases, there was a span of 10 bases. Germline CDR1 is MNHEY and CDR2 is SVGAGI. In nucleotides, the CDR3 is TGTGCCAGCAGTTACTCGAGGCAGGGAGGAAACACCATATATTTT. Its protein is CASSYSRQGGNTIYF.

This clone was recorded a few times. The rearrangement joins TRBV11-3 to TRBJ2-7; TRBD1 might be the D (6 bases). The CDR3 runs to 12 residues. Trimming left V 6 bases short and J 6 bases short, with 12 bases between. The germline CDR1 and CDR2 sequences are SGHNT and YENEEA. The CDR3: CASRRTGPEQYF. The CDR3 coding sequence is TGTGCCAGCAGGCGAACAGGGCCCGAGCAGTACTTC.

The rearrangement joins TRBV27 to TRBJ1-1, with TRBD1 identical over 12 bases. Germline V gene lookup returns CDR1 MNHEY and CDR2 SMNVEV (reference sequence). V was pared by 6 bases and J by 11 bases, with 7 bases of the junction left unmatched. This CDR3 region has 13 residues. CDR3 residues: CASSWDRGRGAFF. CDR3 DNA: TGTGCCAGCAGCTGGGACAGGGGGCGCGGGGCTTTCTTT.

The V call is TRBV7-9, the J call TRBJ2-7; TRBD1 matches at 9 bases. This CDR3 is 15 amino acids long. The V gene's germline CDR1 is SEHNR and CDR2 FQNEAQ (reference sequence). The junction had 8 bases not matched to a gene; V was cut back by 5 bases and J by 3 bases. CDR3 residues: CASSALQGADYEQYF. CDR3 DNA: TGTGCCAGCAGCGCCTTACAGGGGGCAGACTACGAGCAGTACTTC. The full variable domain, its missing parts supplied by reference TRBV7-9 and TRBJ2-7, is DTGVSQNPRHKITKRGQNVTFRCDPISEHNRLYWYRQTLGQGPEFLTYFQNEAQLEKSRLLSDRFSAERPKGSFSTLEIQRTEQGDSAMYLCASSALQGADYEQYFGPGTRLTVT.

The chain is built from TRBV28 and TRBJ1-2; TRBD1 might be the D (6 bases). V shed 7 bases and J shed 4 bases, with 19 bases lying between them. CDR1 is MDHEN and CDR2 is SYDVKM in the germline V gene. CDR3 length: 15 amino acids. The CDR3 DNA reads as TGTGCCAGCACCCTGAACAGGGAGGGTCGCTATGGCTACACCTTC. Translating it yields CASTLNREGRYGYTF.

The V call is TRBV15, the J call TRBJ2-7, with D tentatively TRBD1 (5 bases). There are 13 residues in the CDR3. V was shortened by 4 bases and J by 3 bases, with 10 bases between the two germline ends. Germline values: CDR1 LNHNV, CDR2 YYDKDF (reference sequence). This chain's CDR3 is CATSNRDSYEQYF. The CDR3, as DNA: TGTGCCACCAGCAACCGCGACAGCTACGAGCAGTACTTC.

This chain joins TRBV27 and TRBJ1-5, with TRBD1 matching over 7 bases. CDR1 is MNHEY, CDR2 SMNVEV, per germline (reference sequence). This CDR3 is built from 14 residues. With V trimmed by 5 bases and J by 5 bases, 6 bases remained unmatched. The CDR3 DNA follows: TGTGCCAGCAGTCTTAGACAGGGAGATCAGCCCCAGCATTTT. Encoded protein: CASSLRQGDQPQHF.